Shown below are 4 T cell receptor beta chains from a single sample sequenced in a study of blood T cell repertoires in COVID-19. The assay was immunoSEQ multiplex PCR, and TCRdb's table has in-frame clones only and misses some. The repertoire holds 200,000 to 300,000 clones, with 83% as singletons. The material sequenced was peripheral blood. The receptors come from a human donor in a cohort sampled during active COVID-19.

The table lists this clone with a count of one. J is TRBJ1-2 and V is TRBV5-6; D perhaps matches TRBD1 (6 bases). With 1 base removed from V and 4 bases from J, the gap between germline ends came to 14 bases. The germline V gene has CDR1 SGHDT and CDR2 YYEEEE. The CDR3 has 15 residues. The CDR3 DNA reads as TGTGCCAGCAGCTTGCGGTCAGGGGATATCTATGGCTACACCTTC. It is translated as CASSLRSGDIYGYTF.

The chain carries TRBV24-1 and TRBJ2-3; possible D gene TRBD2, 6 bases. Per the germline V gene, CDR1 is KGHDR and CDR2 is SFDVKD. The ends were cut back, 0 bases at V and 0 bases at J, with 15 bases in the middle. The CDR3 contains 18 residues. Here the CDR3 DNA reads TGTGCCACCAGTGATTTGGGGCGTAGGAGCGGGAGCACAGATACGCAGTATTTT. The encoded protein is CATSDLGRRSGSTDTQYF.

The genes are TRBV18 and TRBJ2-1; 8 nucleotides line up with TRBD2. In germline, CDR1 is KGHSH, CDR2 LQKENI. The CDR3 runs 16 residues. Trimming cost V 0 bases and J 9 bases; bases outside gene matches: 10. In nucleotides, the CDR3 is TGTGCCAGCTCACCACCGTCGGGAGGGCCGCATGGTGAGCAGTTCTTC. Protein: CASSPPSGGPHGEQFF.

This rearrangement joins TRBV4-1 to TRBJ2-2, with a tentative D call TRBD1 (6 bases). Trimming cost V 4 bases and J 5 bases, with 17 bases left between them. Germline assignment: CDR1 MGHRA and CDR2 YSYEKL. The CDR3 totals 16 residues. The CDR3 nucleotides read TGCGCCAGCAGCCCCATAACACAGGGTAGGACCGGGGAGCTGTTTTTT. Translation gives CASSPITQGRTGELFF.